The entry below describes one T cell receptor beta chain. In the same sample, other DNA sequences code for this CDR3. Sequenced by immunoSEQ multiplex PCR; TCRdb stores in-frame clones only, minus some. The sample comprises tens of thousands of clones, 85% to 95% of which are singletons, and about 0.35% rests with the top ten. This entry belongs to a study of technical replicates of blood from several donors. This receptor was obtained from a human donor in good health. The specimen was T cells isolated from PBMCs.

The CDR3 reads CASSYSQNTEAFF. The CDR3 DNA follows: TGTGCCAGCAGTTACTCCCAGAACACTGAAGCTTTCTTT. The chain couples TRBV6-5 to TRBJ1-1; D gene unclear. This CDR3 has 13 residues. The germline CDR1 and CDR2 sequences are MNHEY and SVGAGI. Trimming left V 0 bases short and J 1 base short, with 3 bases between.